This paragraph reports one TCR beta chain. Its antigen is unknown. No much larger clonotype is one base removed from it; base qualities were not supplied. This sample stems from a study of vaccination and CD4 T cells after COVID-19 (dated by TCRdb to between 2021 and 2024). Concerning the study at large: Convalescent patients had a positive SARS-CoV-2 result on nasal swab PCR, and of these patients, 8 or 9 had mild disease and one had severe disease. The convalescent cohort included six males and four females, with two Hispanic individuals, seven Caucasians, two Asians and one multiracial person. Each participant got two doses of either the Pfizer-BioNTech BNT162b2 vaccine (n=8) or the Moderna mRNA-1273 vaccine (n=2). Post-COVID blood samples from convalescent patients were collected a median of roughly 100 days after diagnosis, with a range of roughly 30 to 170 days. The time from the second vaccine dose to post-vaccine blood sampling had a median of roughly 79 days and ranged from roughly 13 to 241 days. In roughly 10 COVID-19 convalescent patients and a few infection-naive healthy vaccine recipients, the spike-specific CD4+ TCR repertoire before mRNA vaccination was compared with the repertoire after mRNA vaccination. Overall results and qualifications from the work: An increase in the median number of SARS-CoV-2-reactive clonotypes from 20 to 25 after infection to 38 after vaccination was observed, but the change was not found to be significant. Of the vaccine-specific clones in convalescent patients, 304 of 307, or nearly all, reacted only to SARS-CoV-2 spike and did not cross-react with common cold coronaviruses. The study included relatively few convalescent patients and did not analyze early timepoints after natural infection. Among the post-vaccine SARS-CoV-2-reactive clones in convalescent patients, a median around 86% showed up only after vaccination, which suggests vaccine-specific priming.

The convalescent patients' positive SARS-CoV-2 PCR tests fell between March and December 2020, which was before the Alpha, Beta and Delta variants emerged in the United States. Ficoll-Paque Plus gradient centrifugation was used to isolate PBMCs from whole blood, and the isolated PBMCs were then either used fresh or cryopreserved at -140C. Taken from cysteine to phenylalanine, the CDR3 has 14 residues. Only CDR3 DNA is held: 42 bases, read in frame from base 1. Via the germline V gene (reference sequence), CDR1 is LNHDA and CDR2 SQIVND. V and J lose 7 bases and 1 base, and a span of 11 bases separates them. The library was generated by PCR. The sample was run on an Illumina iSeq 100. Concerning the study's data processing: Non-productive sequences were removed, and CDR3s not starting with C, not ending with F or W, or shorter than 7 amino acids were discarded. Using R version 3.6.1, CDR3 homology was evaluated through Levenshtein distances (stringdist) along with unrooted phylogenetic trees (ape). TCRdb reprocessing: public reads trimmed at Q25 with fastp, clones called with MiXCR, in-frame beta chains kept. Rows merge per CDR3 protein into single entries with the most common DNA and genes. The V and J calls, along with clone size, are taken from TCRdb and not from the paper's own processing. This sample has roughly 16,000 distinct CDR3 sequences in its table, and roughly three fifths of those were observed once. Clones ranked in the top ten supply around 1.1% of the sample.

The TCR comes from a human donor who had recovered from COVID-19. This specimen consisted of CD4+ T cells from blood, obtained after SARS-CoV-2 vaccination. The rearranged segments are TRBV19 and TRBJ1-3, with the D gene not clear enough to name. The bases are TGTGCCAGTACCGCGGCCAGATCTGGAAACACCATATATTTT. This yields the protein CASTAARSGNTIYF.